The T cell receptor (beta chain) described here comes from a study of T cell responses to AZD1222 COVID-19 vaccine. General study findings and limits: Spike-specific TCR breadth and depth were elevated following two AZD1222 doses.

Germline values: CDR1 SGHAT, CDR2 FQNNGV. V lost 1 base to trimming and J lost 10 bases, with 10 bases between them. CDR3 length equals 12 residues. A note on this clone: Its antigen is currently unknown.

Here immunoSEQ multiplex PCR was the method, and the copy in TCRdb shows in-frame clones only, minus some. This table has more than 110,000 clones, approximately 90% appearing once. The sequence was obtained from an adult who received the AZD1222 COVID-19 vaccine. The sample in question was peripheral blood, obtained 28 days after the second AZD1222 dose. The V and J genes are TRBV11-2 and TRBJ1-1; no definite D call. The CDR3 here is CASSLGLGSAFF. As DNA, the CDR3 is TGTGCCAGCAGCTTAGGATTGGGTTCAGCTTTCTTT.